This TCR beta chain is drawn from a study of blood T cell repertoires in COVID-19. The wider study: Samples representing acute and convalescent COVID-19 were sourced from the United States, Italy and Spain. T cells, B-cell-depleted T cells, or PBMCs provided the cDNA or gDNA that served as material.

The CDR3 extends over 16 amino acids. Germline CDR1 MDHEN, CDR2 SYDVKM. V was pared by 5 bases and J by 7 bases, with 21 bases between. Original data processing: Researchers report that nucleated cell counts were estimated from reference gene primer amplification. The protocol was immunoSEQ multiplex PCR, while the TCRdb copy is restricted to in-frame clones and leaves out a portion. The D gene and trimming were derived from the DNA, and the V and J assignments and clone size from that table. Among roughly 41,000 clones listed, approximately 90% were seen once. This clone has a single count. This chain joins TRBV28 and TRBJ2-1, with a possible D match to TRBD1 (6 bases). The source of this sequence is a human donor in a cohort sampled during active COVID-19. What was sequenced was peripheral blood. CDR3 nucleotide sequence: TGTGCCAGCAGTCCCGGGACACCCGCTGAATTTAATGAGCAGTTCTTC. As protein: CASSPGTPAEFNEQFF. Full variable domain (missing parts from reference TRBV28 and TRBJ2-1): DVKVTQSSRYLVKRTGEKVFLECVQDMDHENMFWYRQDPGLGLRLIYFSYDVKMKEKGDIPEGYSVSREKKERFSLILESASTNQTSMYLCASSPGTPAEFNEQFFGPGTRLTVL.